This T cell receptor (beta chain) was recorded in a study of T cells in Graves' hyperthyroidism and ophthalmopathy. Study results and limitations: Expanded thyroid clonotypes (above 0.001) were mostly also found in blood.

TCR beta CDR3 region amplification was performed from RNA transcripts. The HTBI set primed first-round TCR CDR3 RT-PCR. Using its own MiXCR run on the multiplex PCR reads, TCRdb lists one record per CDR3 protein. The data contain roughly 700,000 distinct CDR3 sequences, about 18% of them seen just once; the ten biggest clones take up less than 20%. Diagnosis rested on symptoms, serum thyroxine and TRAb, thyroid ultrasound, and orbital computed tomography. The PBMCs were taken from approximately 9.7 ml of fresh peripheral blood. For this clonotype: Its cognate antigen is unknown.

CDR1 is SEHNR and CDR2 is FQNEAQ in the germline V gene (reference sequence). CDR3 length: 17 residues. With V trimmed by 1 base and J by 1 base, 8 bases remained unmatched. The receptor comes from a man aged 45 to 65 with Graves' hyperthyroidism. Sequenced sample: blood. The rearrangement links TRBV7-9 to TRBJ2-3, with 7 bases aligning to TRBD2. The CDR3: CASSLVKGLLGTDTQYF. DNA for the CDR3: TGTGCCAGCAGCTTAGTAAAGGGACTACTCGGCACAGATACGCAGTATTTT.